This T cell receptor beta chain was identified in a study of OX40 agonist ivuxolimab in advanced cancers. About the research overall: Participants averaged approximately 65 years of age (range about 23 to 80) and were approximately 81% male.

The protocol was immunoSEQ multiplex PCR, while the TCRdb copy is restricted to in-frame clones and leaves out a portion. The repertoire holds roughly 53,000 clones, roughly 80% seen once, with under 3.5% in the top ten. Regarding the study as a whole: Antigens targeted by the expanded peripheral T cells were not determined.

A note on this clone: Its specificity is not known.

Blood specimens came from baseline, cycle 4 day 1, and cycle 7 day 1. Looked up from germline, CDR1 is MNHNY and CDR2 is SVGAGI (reference sequence). The V gene end was trimmed by 6 bases and the J gene end by 5 bases; junction bases not matched to a gene: 9. The length of the CDR3 is 14 residues. The chain employs TRBV6-6 and TRBJ2-7; 8 nucleotides align to TRBD2. The sample consisted of CD4+ or CD8+ T cells sorted from blood, taken in a trial of the OX40 agonist ivuxolimab. This receptor was identified in an adult with an advanced solid tumor such as melanoma, head and neck, liver or kidney cancer. CDR3 nucleotides: TGTGCCAGCAGGCCCGGGACTAGAGTGGACGAGCAGTACTTC. It yields the protein CASRPGTRVDEQYF.